The 10 T cell receptor beta chains below all came from one sample that was sequenced in a study of T-cell reconstitution after alpha-beta-depleted transplantation in children. It was with unique molecular identifiers that the TCRbeta library was prepared. MiXCR was run by TCRdb on the PCR reads, yielding one entry per CDR3 protein. This sample carries around 600,000 distinct CDR3 sequences, 16% of them seen once, and the ten largest clones take 0.9% to 1.2%. The sample consisted of PBMCs from the stem cell graft donor, taken from the stem cell graft. These TCRs come from a human donor who donated a stem cell graft to a child with acute myeloid leukemia.

This clonotype was observed many times. The chain joins TRBV7-2 to TRBJ2-7; TRBD1 might be the D (5 bases). CDR3 length: 12 residues. Per the germline V gene, CDR1 is SGHTA and CDR2 is FQGNSA. Trimming left V 5 bases short and J 2 bases short, with 7 bases between. CDR3 bases: TGTGCCAGCAGCGCGACAGCCTACGAGCAGTACTTC. This translates into CASSATAYEQYF.

At least ten counts were recorded for this clonotype. The chain combines TRBV11-2 with TRBJ2-1; 14 nucleotides align to TRBD2. The J segment lost 4 bases and the V segment lost 5 bases, leaving 13 bases of the junction unmatched. The CDR3 extends over 19 amino acids. Looked up from germline, CDR1 is SGHAT and CDR2 is FQNNGV. The CDR3 DNA follows: TGTGCCAGCAGCCTCCAGACTAGCGGGGGGGCCAGATTTTACAATGAGCAGTTCTTC. It encodes CASSLQTSGGARFYNEQFF. Drawing the rest from reference TRBV11-2 and TRBJ2-1, the complete variable domain is EAGVAQSPRYKIIEKRQSVAFWCNPISGHATLYWYQQILGQGPKLLIQFQNNGVVDDSQLPKDRFSAERLKGVDSTLKIQPAKLEDSAVYLCASSLQTSGGARFYNEQFFGPGTRLTVL.

This chain links TRBV15 with TRBJ2-4; 10 bases are a match to TRBD1. The CDR3 is 16 residues long. CDR1 LNHNV and CDR2 YYDKDF come from the germline V gene (reference sequence). With 5 bases clipped from V and 1 base from J, the junction kept 5 bases outside the gene matches. The CDR3 sequence is CATSRPGQGAKNIQYF. The CDR3 bases are TGTGCCACCAGCCGCCCGGGACAGGGGGCCAAAAACATTCAGTACTTC.

The rearrangement uses TRBV28 and TRBJ1-1; 8 nucleotides match TRBD1. This CDR3 spans 15 amino acids. After removal of 10 bases from V and 4 bases from J, the junction contained 14 bases not matched to a gene. Looked up from germline, CDR1 is MDHEN and CDR2 is SYDVKM. CDR3 residues: CATRTGRMVSTEAFF. The CDR3 DNA follows: TGTGCCACCAGGACAGGGCGGATGGTTAGCACTGAAGCTTTCTTT. The complete variable domain, with remaining parts taken from reference TRBV28 and TRBJ1-1, reads DVKVTQSSRYLVKRTGEKVFLECVQDMDHENMFWYRQDPGLGLRLIYFSYDVKMKEKGDIPEGYSVSREKKERFSLILESASTNQTSMYLCATRTGRMVSTEAFFGQGTRLTVV.

This chain links TRBV24-1 with TRBJ2-1, with a possible D match to TRBD2 (6 bases). From germline, CDR1 is KGHDR and CDR2 SFDVKD. V was clipped by 2 bases and J by 4 bases, with 11 bases between them. This CDR3 contains 15 residues. This CDR3 reads CATSDSRRAYNEQFF. CDR3 in DNA: TGTGCCACCAGTGATTCACGGAGGGCGTACAATGAGCAGTTCTTC.

A note on this clonotype: No conserved phenylalanine or tryptophan ends this CDR3, so it is likely a read error. V and J are TRBV11-3 and TRBJ2-1; D is uncertain. The CDR3 is 14 amino acids. The V gene's germline CDR1 is SGHNT and CDR2 YENEEA. Trimming stripped 5 bases from V and 3 bases from J, with 11 bases between. The CDR3 region has the DNA TGTGCCAGCAGCCCGTCTGGCGGCTACAATGAGCAGTTCCTC. Amino acids: CASSPSGGYNEQFL.

This clonotype was observed a handful of times. The chain employs TRBV12-3 or TRBV12-4 and TRBJ2-5; 10 bases fit TRBD2. CDR3 length equals 15 residues. Trimming at V came to 2 bases and at J to 5 bases, leaving 5 bases not matched to a gene. CDR3 DNA sequence: TGTGCCAGCAGTTTAAAGCGGGGGGGCGACGAGACCCAGTACTTC. This codes for CASSLKRGGDETQYF.

The chain employs TRBV20-1 and TRBJ1-5; no firm D call. The germline V and J ends were trimmed by 3 bases and 5 bases, with 17 bases remaining between them. The CDR3 is made up of 15 amino acids. CDR1 is DFQATT, CDR2 SNEGSKA, per germline (reference sequence). CDR3 in DNA: TGCAGTGCTAGGGACGGACTTTCGCAATATCAGCCCCAGCATTTT. Protein product: CSARDGLSQYQPQHF.

This clonotype occurred a few times. J is TRBJ1-1 and V is TRBV9; D possibly corresponds to TRBD1 (5 bases). In germline, CDR1 is SGDLS, CDR2 YYNGEE. Deletions cut 0 bases from V and 7 bases from J, with 7 bases between. The CDR3 is 12 residues long. CDR3 loop: CASSVGTGEAFF. The CDR3, as DNA: TGTGCCAGCAGCGTAGGCACAGGTGAAGCTTTCTTT.

A few counts support this clonotype. This chain uses TRBV20-1 with TRBJ1-4; 7 nucleotides line up with TRBD1. The V gene end was trimmed by 0 bases and the J gene end by 5 bases; junction bases not matched to a gene: 6. This CDR3 has 15 amino acids. Per the germline V gene, CDR1 is DFQATT and CDR2 is SNEGSKA (reference sequence). CDR3 protein: CSAREFGTDNEKLFF. The CDR3 DNA reads TGCAGTGCTAGAGAATTTGGGACAGACAATGAAAAACTGTTTTTT.